This T cell receptor (beta chain) was captured in a study of vaccination and CD4 T cells after COVID-19. This clonotype has just a few counts. What it binds is unknown. With the Oncomine TCR Beta short-read assay, DNA from cultured CD4+ T cells was sequenced. TCRdb analysed the PCR reads with MiXCR anew, one entry per CDR3 protein. Found here are some 10,000 distinct CDR3 sequences, about 61% of them singletons; the top ten hold 26%. Indicated treatment: approximately nine-day PBMC culture with coronavirus spike peptide pools or control peptides (ViraFEST assay). CDR1 is MNHEY, CDR2 SMNVEV, per germline (reference sequence). This CDR3 is 14 amino acids long. The V segment lost 8 bases and the J segment 4 bases; nucleotides outside the gene matches: 9.

The V gene is TRBV27, the J gene TRBJ2-7; 9 bases are a match to TRBD1. This clonotype originated in a human donor who had recovered from COVID-19. The sample in question was CD4+ T cells from blood, cultured in vitro, obtained before SARS-CoV-2 vaccination. The CDR3 DNA reads as TGTGCCAGCTCTCCGGACAGGGGAGGGTACGAGCAGTACTTC. It specifies CASSPDRGGYEQYF.